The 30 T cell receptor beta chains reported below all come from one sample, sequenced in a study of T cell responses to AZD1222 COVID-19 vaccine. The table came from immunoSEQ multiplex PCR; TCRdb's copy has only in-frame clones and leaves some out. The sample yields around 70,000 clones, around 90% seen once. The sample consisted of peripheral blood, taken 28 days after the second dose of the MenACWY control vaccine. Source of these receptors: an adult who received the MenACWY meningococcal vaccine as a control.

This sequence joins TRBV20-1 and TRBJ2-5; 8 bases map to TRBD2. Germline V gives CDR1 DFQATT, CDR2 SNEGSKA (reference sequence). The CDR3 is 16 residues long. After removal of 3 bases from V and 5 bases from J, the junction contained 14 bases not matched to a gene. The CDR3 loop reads CSASNPVAGPGETQYF. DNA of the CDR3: TGCAGTGCTAGTAACCCGGTAGCGGGGCCGGGGGAGACCCAGTACTTC.

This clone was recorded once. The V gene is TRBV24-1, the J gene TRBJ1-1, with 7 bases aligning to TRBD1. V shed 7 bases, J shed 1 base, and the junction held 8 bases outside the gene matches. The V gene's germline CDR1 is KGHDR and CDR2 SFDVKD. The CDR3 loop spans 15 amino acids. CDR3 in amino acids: CATRGGGAGNTEAFF. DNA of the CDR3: TGTGCCACCAGAGGAGGGGGCGCGGGGAACACTGAAGCTTTCTTT.

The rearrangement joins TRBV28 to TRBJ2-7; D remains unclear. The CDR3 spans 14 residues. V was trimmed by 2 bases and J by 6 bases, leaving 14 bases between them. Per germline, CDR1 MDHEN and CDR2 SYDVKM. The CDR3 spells CASSLQTGPREQYF. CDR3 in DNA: TGTGCCAGCAGTTTACAGACCGGTCCCCGCGAGCAGTACTTC.

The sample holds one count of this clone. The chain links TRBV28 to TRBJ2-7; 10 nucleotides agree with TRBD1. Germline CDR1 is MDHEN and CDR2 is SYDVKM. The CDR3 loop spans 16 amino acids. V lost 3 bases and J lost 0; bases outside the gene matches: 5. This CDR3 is CASSFKRTGGSYEQYF. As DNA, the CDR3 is TGTGCCAGCAGTTTTAAGAGGACAGGGGGCTCCTACGAGCAGTACTTC.

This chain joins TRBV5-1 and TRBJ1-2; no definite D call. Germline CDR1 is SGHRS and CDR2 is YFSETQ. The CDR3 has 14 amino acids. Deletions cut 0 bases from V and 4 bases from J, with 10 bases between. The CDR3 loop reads CASSLAEEGYGYTF. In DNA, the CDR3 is TGCGCCAGCAGCTTGGCGGAGGAGGGCTATGGCTACACCTTC.

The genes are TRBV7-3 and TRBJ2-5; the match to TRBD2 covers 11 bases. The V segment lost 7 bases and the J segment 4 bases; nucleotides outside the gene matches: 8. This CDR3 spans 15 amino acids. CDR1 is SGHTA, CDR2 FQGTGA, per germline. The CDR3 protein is CASTLAGTSGETQYF. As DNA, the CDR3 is TGTGCCAGCACCCTAGCCGGGACTAGCGGAGAGACCCAGTACTTC.

In nucleotides, the CDR3 is TGCGCCAGCAGCCGGAACAGGGACACTGAAGCTTTCTTT. Protein: CASSRNRDTEAFF. The J gene is TRBJ1-1, the V gene TRBV10-1; perhaps TRBD1 as D (6 bases). The ends were cut back, 6 bases at V and 3 bases at J, with 11 bases in the middle. The CDR3 covers 13 residues. Germline lookup yields CDR1 WNHNN and CDR2 SYGVQD (reference sequence).

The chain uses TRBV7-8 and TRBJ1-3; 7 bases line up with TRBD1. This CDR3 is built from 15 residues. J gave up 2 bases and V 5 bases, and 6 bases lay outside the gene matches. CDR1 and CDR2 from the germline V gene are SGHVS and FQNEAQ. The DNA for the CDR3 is TGTGCCAGCAGCCCCAGACAGGGCACTGGAAACACCATATATTTT. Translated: CASSPRQGTGNTIYF.

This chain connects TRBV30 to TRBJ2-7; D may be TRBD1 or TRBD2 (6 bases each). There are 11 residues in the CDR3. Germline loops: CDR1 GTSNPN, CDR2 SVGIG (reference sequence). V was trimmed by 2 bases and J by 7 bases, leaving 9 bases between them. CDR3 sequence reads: CAWSRGREQYF. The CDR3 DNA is TGTGCCTGGAGTCGGGGGCGAGAGCAGTACTTC.

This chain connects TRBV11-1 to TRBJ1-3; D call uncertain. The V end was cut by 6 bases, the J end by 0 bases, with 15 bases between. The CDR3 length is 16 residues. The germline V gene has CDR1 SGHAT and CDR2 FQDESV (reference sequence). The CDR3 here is CASRSTAVSSGNTIYF. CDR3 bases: TGTGCCAGCAGGTCAACAGCCGTCAGCTCTGGAAACACCATATATTTT.

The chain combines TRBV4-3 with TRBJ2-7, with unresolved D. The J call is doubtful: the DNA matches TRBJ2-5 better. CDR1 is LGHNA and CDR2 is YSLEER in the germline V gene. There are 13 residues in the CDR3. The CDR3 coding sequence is TGCGCCAGCAGCCTGCAGGAGAGCGAGACCCAGTACTTC. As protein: CASSLQESETQYF.

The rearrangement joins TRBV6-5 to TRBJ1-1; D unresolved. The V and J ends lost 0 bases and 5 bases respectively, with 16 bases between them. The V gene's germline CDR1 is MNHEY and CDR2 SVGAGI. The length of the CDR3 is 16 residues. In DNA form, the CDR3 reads TGTGCCAGCAGTTACTCGACCTCGACTGGTGGGACTGAAGCTTTCTTT. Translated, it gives CASSYSTSTGGTEAFF.

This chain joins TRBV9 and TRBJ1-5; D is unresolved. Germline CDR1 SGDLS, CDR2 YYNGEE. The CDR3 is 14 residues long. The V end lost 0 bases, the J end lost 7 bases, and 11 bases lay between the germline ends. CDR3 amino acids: CASSVDGIGQPQHF. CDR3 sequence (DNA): TGTGCCAGCAGCGTAGACGGAATCGGACAGCCCCAGCATTTT.

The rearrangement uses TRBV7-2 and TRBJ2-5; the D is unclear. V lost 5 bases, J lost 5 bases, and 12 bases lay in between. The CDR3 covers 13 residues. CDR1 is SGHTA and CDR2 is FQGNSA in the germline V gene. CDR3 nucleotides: TGTGCCAGCAGCCAAAACCCCCGGGAGACCCAGTACTTC. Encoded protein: CASSQNPRETQYF.

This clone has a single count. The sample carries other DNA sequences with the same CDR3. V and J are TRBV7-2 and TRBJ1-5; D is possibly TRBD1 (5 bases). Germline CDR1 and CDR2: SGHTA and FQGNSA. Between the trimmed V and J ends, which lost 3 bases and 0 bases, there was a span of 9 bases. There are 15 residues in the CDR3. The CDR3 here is CASSLAGISNQPQHF. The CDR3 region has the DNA TGTGCCAGCAGCTTGGCAGGGATTAGCAATCAGCCCCAGCATTTT.

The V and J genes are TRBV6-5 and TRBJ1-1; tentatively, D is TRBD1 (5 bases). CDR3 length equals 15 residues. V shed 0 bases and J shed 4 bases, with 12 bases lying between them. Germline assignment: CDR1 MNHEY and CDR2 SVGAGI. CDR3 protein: CASSYSQVGVTEAFF. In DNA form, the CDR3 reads TGTGCCAGCAGTTACTCGCAGGTGGGGGTCACTGAAGCTTTCTTT.

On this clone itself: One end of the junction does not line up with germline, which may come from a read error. The CDR3 coding sequence is TGTGCCAGCAGTGGACAGGTGTTTTCCTATGGCTACACCTTC. This codes for CASSGQVFSYGYTF. The chain combines TRBV10-3 with TRBJ1-2, with TRBD1 matching over 7 bases. The CDR3 loop spans 14 amino acids. CDR1 and CDR2 from the germline V gene are ENHRY and SYGVKD.

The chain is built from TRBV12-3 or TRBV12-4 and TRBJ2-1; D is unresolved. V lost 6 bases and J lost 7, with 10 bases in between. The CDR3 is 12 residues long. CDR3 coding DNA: TGTGCCAGCAGCCGTGAAACGAATGAGCAGTTCTTC. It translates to CASSRETNEQFF.

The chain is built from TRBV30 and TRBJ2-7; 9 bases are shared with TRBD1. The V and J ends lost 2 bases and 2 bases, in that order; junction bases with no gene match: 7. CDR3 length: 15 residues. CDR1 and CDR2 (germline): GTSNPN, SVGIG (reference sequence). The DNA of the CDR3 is TGTGCCTGGAGTCCGAACAGGGGGCGGCCCTACGAGCAGTACTTC. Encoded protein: CAWSPNRGRPYEQYF.

DNA for the CDR3: TGCGCCAGCAGCCAAGATACTTCGGCAGGGGGAAATGAGCAGTTCTTC. Protein product: CASSQDTSAGGNEQFF. The chain joins TRBV4-1 to TRBJ2-1; 7 bases agree with TRBD1. Germline lookup yields CDR1 MGHRA and CDR2 YSYEKL. Trimming cost V 0 bases and J 7 bases; bases outside gene matches: 9. The CDR3 runs to 16 residues.

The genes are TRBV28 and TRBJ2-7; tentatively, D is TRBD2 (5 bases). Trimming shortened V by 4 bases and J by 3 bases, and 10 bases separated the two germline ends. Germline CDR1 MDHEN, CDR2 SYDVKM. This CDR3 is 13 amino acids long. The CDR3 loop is CASSSTGYYEQYF. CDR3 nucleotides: TGTGCCAGCAGTTCCACGGGATACTACGAGCAGTACTTC.

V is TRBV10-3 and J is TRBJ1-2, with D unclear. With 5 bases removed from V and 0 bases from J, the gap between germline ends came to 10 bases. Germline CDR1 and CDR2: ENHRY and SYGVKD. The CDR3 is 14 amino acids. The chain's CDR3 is CAISPVLANYGYTF. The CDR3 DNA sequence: TGTGCCATCAGTCCCGTGCTAGCTAACTATGGCTACACCTTC.

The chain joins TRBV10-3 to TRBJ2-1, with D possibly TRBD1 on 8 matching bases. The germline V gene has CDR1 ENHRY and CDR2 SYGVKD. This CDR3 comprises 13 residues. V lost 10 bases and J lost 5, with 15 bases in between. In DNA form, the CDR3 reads TGTGCCAACTCACAGGGGGGGGACAATGAGCAGTTCTTC. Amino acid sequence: CANSQGGDNEQFF.

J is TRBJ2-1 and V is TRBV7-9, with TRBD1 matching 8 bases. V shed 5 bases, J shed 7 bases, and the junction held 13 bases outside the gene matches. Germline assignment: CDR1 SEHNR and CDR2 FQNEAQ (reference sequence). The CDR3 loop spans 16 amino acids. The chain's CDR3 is CASSPLGQGARNEQFF. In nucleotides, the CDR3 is TGTGCCAGCAGCCCGTTGGGGCAGGGGGCGCGGAATGAGCAGTTCTTC.

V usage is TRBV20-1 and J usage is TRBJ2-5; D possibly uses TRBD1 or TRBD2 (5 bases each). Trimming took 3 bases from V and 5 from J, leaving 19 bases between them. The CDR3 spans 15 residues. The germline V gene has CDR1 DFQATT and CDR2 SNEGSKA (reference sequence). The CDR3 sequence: CSASLGQPGWETQYF. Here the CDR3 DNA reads TGCAGTGCTAGTTTGGGGCAGCCGGGATGGGAGACCCAGTACTTC.

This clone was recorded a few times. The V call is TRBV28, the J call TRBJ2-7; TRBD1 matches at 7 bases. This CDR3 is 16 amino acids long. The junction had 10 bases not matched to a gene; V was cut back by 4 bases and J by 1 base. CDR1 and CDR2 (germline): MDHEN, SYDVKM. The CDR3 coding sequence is TGTGCCAGCAGTTGGAGAATTAGGGACAGATCCTACGAGCAGTACTTC. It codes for CASSWRIRDRSYEQYF.

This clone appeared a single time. CDR3 sequence reads: CSASAPGGHQPQHF. The CDR3 bases are TGCAGTGCTAGTGCGCCCGGGGGTCATCAGCCCCAGCATTTT. The genes are TRBV20-1 and TRBJ1-5; perhaps TRBD1 as D (5 bases). CDR1 is DFQATT and CDR2 is SNEGSKA in the germline V gene (reference sequence). The V end lost 3 bases, the J end lost 5 bases, and 14 bases lay between the germline ends. The CDR3 contains 14 residues.

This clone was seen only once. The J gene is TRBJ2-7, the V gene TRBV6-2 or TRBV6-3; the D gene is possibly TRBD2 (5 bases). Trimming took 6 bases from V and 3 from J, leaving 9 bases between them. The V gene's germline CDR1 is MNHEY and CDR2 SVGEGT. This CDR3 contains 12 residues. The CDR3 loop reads CASSRTLYEQYF. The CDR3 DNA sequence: TGTGCCAGCAGCAGGACTCTCTACGAGCAGTACTTC.

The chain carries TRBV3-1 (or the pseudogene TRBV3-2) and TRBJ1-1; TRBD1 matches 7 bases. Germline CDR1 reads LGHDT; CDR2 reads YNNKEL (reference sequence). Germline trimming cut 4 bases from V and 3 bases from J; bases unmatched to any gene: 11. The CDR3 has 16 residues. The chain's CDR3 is CASSPLGAGGYTEAFF. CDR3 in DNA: TGTGCCAGCAGCCCATTAGGGGCAGGGGGTTACACTGAAGCTTTCTTT.

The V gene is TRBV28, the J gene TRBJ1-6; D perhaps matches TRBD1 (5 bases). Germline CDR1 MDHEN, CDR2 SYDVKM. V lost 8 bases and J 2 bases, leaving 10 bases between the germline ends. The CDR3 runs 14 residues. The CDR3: CASARVTYNSPLHF. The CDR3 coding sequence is TGTGCCAGCGCCAGGGTGACCTATAATTCACCCCTCCACTTT.